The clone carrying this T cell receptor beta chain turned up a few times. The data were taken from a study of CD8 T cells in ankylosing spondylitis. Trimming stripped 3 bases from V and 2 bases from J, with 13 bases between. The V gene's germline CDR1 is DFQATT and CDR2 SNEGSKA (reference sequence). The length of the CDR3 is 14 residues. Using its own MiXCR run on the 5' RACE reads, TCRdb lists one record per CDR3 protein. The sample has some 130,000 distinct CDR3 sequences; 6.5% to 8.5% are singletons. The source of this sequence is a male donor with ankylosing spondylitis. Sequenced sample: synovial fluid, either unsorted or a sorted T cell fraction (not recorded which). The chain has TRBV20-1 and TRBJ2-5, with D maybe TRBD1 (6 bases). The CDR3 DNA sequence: TGCAGTGCTAGCATCAGCAGGGGACAAGAGACCCAGTACTTC. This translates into CSASISRGQETQYF.